The 25 T cell receptor beta chains in this list originate from one sample, sequenced in a study of T cells in Graves' hyperthyroidism and ophthalmopathy. Template material for amplifying TCR beta CDR3 regions consisted of RNA transcripts. Initially, a first-round RT-PCR of the TCR CDR3 employed the HTBI primer set. Via MiXCR, TCRdb re-called the multiplex PCR reads, giving one row per CDR3 protein. The table lists roughly 250,000 distinct CDR3 sequences, 16% of them singletons. The sequenced sample was blood. Source of these receptors: a woman aged 18-35 years with Graves' ophthalmopathy.

Many counts were recorded for this clonotype. The chain links TRBV11-2 to TRBJ2-3, with 8 bases that match TRBD2. The CDR3 spans 15 residues. Germline loops: CDR1 SGHAT, CDR2 FQNNGV. V lost 5 bases, J lost 14 bases, and 18 bases stayed unmatched. The CDR3 is CASSPIAGPFHKRYF. The DNA of the CDR3 is TGTGCCAGCAGCCCGATAGCGGGGCCCTTCCACAAGAGGTATTTT.

Only a few counts were recorded for this clonotype. The chain couples TRBV28 to TRBJ1-6, with a tentative D call TRBD1 (6 bases). Germline assignment: CDR1 MDHEN and CDR2 SYDVKM. Trimming stripped 3 bases from V and 10 bases from J, with 16 bases between. The CDR3 contains 15 residues. CDR3 amino acids: CASSLGADSQSPLHF. CDR3 nucleotide sequence: TGTGCCAGCAGTTTGGGGGCGGATTCCCAATCACCCCTCCACTTT.

The table lists this clonotype with a few counts. At one end the junction does not follow the germline gene, possibly because of a read error. The chain combines TRBV6-2 or TRBV6-3 with TRBJ1-4; 9 bases match TRBD1. Germline CDR1 is MNHEY and CDR2 is SVGEGT. CDR3 length: 15 residues. CDR3 loop: CTSSAYRGQGEKLFF. DNA for the CDR3: TGTACCAGCAGTGCGTACAGGGGGCAGGGTGAAAAACTGTTTTTT.

The table lists this clonotype with many counts. This sequence joins TRBV6-5 and TRBJ1-4; D is possibly TRBD1 (5 bases). Germline CDR1 reads MNHEY; CDR2 reads SVGAGI. Trimming pared 2 bases from V and 6 bases from J, leaving 10 bases between. The CDR3 runs to 14 residues. The CDR3 DNA is TGTGCCAGCAGTTACAGGGGCCTAGATGAAAAACTGTTTTTT. It specifies CASSYRGLDEKLFF.

This clonotype was seen at least ten times. The chain combines TRBV6-1 with TRBJ2-2; 10 bases agree with TRBD1. This CDR3 is built from 15 residues. CDR1 and CDR2 from the germline V gene are MNHNS and SASEGT. Germline trimming cut 6 bases from V and 6 bases from J; bases unmatched to any gene: 7. CDR3: CASSIGDRGSGELFF. CDR3 DNA sequence: TGTGCCAGCAGCATAGGGGACAGGGGATCCGGGGAGCTGTTTTTT.

This clonotype was counted only a few times. The rearrangement links TRBV6-1 to TRBJ2-7, with a possible D match to TRBD2 (5 bases). V was pared by 4 bases and J by 2 bases, with 9 bases between. Germline V gene sequence: CDR1 MNHNS, CDR2 SASEGT. This CDR3 is built from 13 residues. In DNA form, the CDR3 reads TGTGCCAGCAGTGTTGGGAGAGCCTACGAGCAGTACTTC. It translates to CASSVGRAYEQYF.

The sample holds many counts of this clonotype. The chain is built from TRBV7-9 and TRBJ2-2; D is ambiguous. V was pared by 1 base and J by 7 bases, with 7 bases between. Germline-derived CDR1 and CDR2 are SEHNR and FQNEAQ (reference sequence). This CDR3 region has 13 residues. CDR3 region: CASSLVSVGELFF. The CDR3 region has the DNA TGTGCCAGCAGCTTAGTCTCCGTCGGGGAGCTGTTTTTT. The whole variable domain, filled in from reference TRBV7-9 and TRBJ2-2, reads DTGVSQNPRHKITKRGQNVTFRCDPISEHNRLYWYRQTLGQGPEFLTYFQNEAQLEKSRLLSDRFSAERPKGSFSTLEIQRTEQGDSAMYLCASSLVSVGELFFGEGSRLTVL.

A few counts support this clonotype. The chain joins TRBV24-1 to TRBJ2-3; TRBD1 might be the D (6 bases). Trimming took 6 bases from V and 0 from J, leaving 9 bases between them. There are 14 residues in the CDR3. CDR1 KGHDR and CDR2 SFDVKD come from the germline V gene. The CDR3: CATSLTGSTDTQYF. In DNA, the CDR3 is TGTGCCACCAGTTTGACAGGTAGCACAGATACGCAGTATTTT.

This clonotype came up many times. The rearrangement uses TRBV27 and TRBJ1-6, with D hard to call. This CDR3 is built from 15 residues. Trimming removed 2 bases from V and 0 bases from J, with 5 bases in between. CDR1 is MNHEY and CDR2 is SMNVEV in the germline V gene (reference sequence). CDR3 region: CASSLASSYNSPLHF. The CDR3 coding sequence is TGTGCCAGCAGTTTAGCGAGCTCCTATAATTCACCCCTCCACTTT.

The sample holds many counts of this clonotype. The V call is TRBV27, the J call TRBJ1-1; possible D gene TRBD1, 5 bases. V lost 3 bases and J 1 base, leaving 9 bases between the germline ends. The CDR3 covers 14 residues. CDR1 MNHEY and CDR2 SMNVEV come from the germline V gene (reference sequence). The CDR3 loop is CASSFRDSNTEAFF. The DNA for the CDR3 is TGTGCCAGCAGTTTTCGGGACTCGAACACTGAAGCTTTCTTT.

The chain combines TRBV6-1 with TRBJ2-1; D is unresolved. Germline V gene data show CDR1 as MNHNS and CDR2 as SASEGT. The V gene lost 5 bases and the J gene lost 5 bases, with 19 bases spanning the gap. The CDR3 loop spans 16 amino acids. DNA for the CDR3: TGTGCCAGCAGTACGCCGAAGGATGTGGGGAACAATGAGCAGTTCTTC. As protein: CASSTPKDVGNNEQFF.

This clonotype came up many times. The chain has TRBV20-1 and TRBJ2-3; TRBD2 matches at 14 bases. From germline, CDR1 is DFQATT and CDR2 SNEGSKA (reference sequence). This CDR3 has 15 amino acids. V was clipped by 1 base and J by 5 bases; unmatched bases: 2. CDR3 in DNA: TGCAGTGCTAGAGCCGGGACTAGCGGGGGAGATACGCAGTATTTT. It is translated as CSARAGTSGGDTQYF.

This clonotype was detected ten times or more. V usage is TRBV27 and J usage is TRBJ2-7; a possible D gene is TRBD1 (6 bases). The CDR3 spans 15 residues. Trimming took 5 bases from V and 0 from J, leaving 14 bases between them. Germline V CDR1 and CDR2: MNHEY, SMNVEV (reference sequence). CDR3 loop: CASSPWDTNSYEQYF. CDR3 bases: TGTGCCAGCAGTCCCTGGGACACCAACTCCTACGAGCAGTACTTC.

This clonotype has ten or more counts. This chain joins TRBV20-1 and TRBJ1-5; 11 nucleotides match TRBD1. Germline CDR1 reads DFQATT; CDR2 reads SNEGSKA (reference sequence). CDR3 length: 16 residues. With 2 bases clipped from V and 1 base from J, the junction kept 4 bases outside the gene matches. The CDR3, as DNA: TGCAGTGCTAGACGGACAGGGGGCGCGAGCAATCAGCCCCAGCATTTT. Amino acid sequence: CSARRTGGASNQPQHF.

This clonotype was picked up many times. This chain uses TRBV5-1 with TRBJ1-4, with 7 bases lining up with TRBD1. The CDR3 consists of 16 residues. V shed 2 bases and J 0 bases; nucleotides not matched to a gene: 4. The V gene's germline CDR1 is SGHRS and CDR2 YFSETQ. CDR3 DNA: TGCGCCAGCAGCTTACAGGGGAGGGCAACTAATGAAAAACTGTTTTTT. Residues: CASSLQGRATNEKLFF.

This clonotype was counted a few times. DNA for the CDR3: TGCAGTGCTAGGGATCGGGACTTCATGGGGGAGCTGTTTTTT. It encodes CSARDRDFMGELFF. The chain combines TRBV20-1 with TRBJ2-2; weak D call: TRBD2 (6 bases). The CDR3 covers 14 residues. CDR1 is DFQATT, CDR2 SNEGSKA, per germline (reference sequence). Trimming shortened V by 3 bases and J by 8 bases, and 16 bases separated the two germline ends.

This clonotype was observed many times. The chain links TRBV27 to TRBJ2-3, with D possibly matching TRBD1 (6 bases). V was clipped by 1 base and J by 0 bases, with 11 bases between them. Germline CDR1 reads MNHEY; CDR2 reads SMNVEV (reference sequence). This CDR3 comprises 16 residues. CDR3 protein: CASSLFWTVSTDTQYF. For the CDR3, the DNA is TGTGCCAGCAGTTTATTTTGGACAGTAAGCACAGATACGCAGTATTTT.

This clonotype was seen at least ten times. The V call is TRBV29-1, the J call TRBJ2-7; D is uncertain. Germline loops: CDR1 SQVTM, CDR2 ANQGSEA. The CDR3 runs 12 residues. V gave up 1 base and J gave up 9 bases, with 13 bases separating them. CDR3 sequence: CSVEVQRVRQYF. In nucleotides, the CDR3 is TGCAGCGTTGAAGTACAACGGGTGAGGCAGTACTTC.

This sequence joins TRBV20-1 and TRBJ2-3; 11 nucleotides agree with TRBD2. The V and J ends lost 5 bases and 3 bases, in that order; junction bases with no gene match: 1. The germline CDR1 and CDR2 sequences are DFQATT and SNEGSKA (reference sequence). CDR3 length equals 13 residues. The CDR3 bases are TGCAGTGCTCCTAGCGGGGGGACAGATACGCAGTATTTT. Protein: CSAPSGGTDTQYF.

This clonotype appeared many times. The chain carries TRBV19 and TRBJ1-3; no clear D. V lost 9 bases, J lost 2 bases, and 11 bases lay in between. From germline, CDR1 is LNHDA and CDR2 SQIVND (reference sequence). CDR3 length equals 13 residues. The CDR3: CASSGSAGNTIYF. CDR3 DNA sequence: TGTGCCAGCTCGGGGTCGGCTGGAAACACCATATATTTT.

This clonotype was found many times. The chain joins TRBV5-4 to TRBJ1-4, with D possibly TRBD1 on 5 matching bases. The CDR3 runs 14 residues. The ends were cut back, 0 bases at V and 7 bases at J, with 10 bases in the middle. In germline, CDR1 is SGHNT, CDR2 YYREEE (reference sequence). CDR3 amino acids: CASSLGGRGEKLFF. For the CDR3, the DNA is TGTGCCAGCAGCTTGGGGGGGAGAGGTGAAAAACTGTTTTTT. Complete variable domain (other parts from reference TRBV5-4 and TRBJ1-4): ETGVTQSPTHLIKTRGQQVTLRCSSQSGHNTVSWYQQALGQGPQFIFQYYREEENGRGNFPPRFSGLQFPNYSSELNVNALELDDSALYLCASSLGGRGEKLFFGSGTQLSVL.

This clonotype has ten or more counts. This could be a read error, since a much larger clone is one nucleotide away. V gene TRBV12-3 or TRBV12-4 combines with J gene TRBJ2-3; D remains ambiguous. With 5 bases removed from V and 4 bases from J, the gap between germline ends came to 19 bases. The CDR3 runs to 16 residues. The DNA for the CDR3 is TGTGCCAGCAGTCCCTTGACAAGGGTCGGCGCAGATACGCAGTATTTT. Encoded protein: CASSPLTRVGADTQYF.

The chain recombines TRBV11-2 with TRBJ2-1; D gene unclear. The CDR3 extends over 15 amino acids. Germline CDR1 SGHAT, CDR2 FQNNGV. Trimming stripped 5 bases from V and 0 bases from J, with 11 bases between. The chain's CDR3 is CASSTGPGSYNEQFF. CDR3 DNA: TGTGCCAGCAGCACCGGACCGGGCTCCTACAATGAGCAGTTCTTC.

At least ten counts were recorded for this clonotype. The chain couples TRBV28 to TRBJ2-7, with 8 bases that match TRBD2. This CDR3 spans 12 amino acids. V was clipped by 6 bases and J by 5 bases; unmatched bases: 3. CDR1 MDHEN and CDR2 SYDVKM come from the germline V gene. CDR3 sequence reads: CASSGREHEQYF. The CDR3 DNA is TGTGCCAGCAGCGGGAGGGAGCACGAGCAGTACTTC.

The sample holds many counts of this clonotype. DNA for the CDR3: TGTGCCAGCAGCGGGACTAGCGGGGGGGAGAAGGGCACAGATACGCAGTATTTT. It codes for CASSGTSGGEKGTDTQYF. The rearrangement links TRBV13 to TRBJ2-3; 16 nucleotides align to TRBD2. V gave up 5 bases and J gave up 1 base; unmatched junction bases: 6. The CDR3 sequence is 18 residues long. The germline V gene encodes CDR1 PRHDT and CDR2 FYEKMQ (reference sequence).